This T cell receptor (beta chain) was identified in a study of OX40 agonist ivuxolimab in advanced cancers. General study results and limits: Average numbers of expanded clones were greater in CD8+ T cells than in CD4+.

V lost 9 bases, J lost 2 bases, and 13 bases lay in between. The CDR3 sequence is 13 residues long. Germline values: CDR1 ENHRY, CDR2 SYGVKD. Comment on this clone: Its antigen is currently unknown.

The protocol was immunoSEQ multiplex PCR, while the TCRdb copy is restricted to in-frame clones and leaves out a portion. The sample consists of about 53,000 clones, about four fifths of them appearing once. The chain links TRBV10-3 to TRBJ2-5; D is perhaps TRBD2 (5 bases). Material: CD4+ or CD8+ T cells sorted from blood, obtained in a trial of the OX40 agonist ivuxolimab. This clonotype was sampled from an adult with an advanced solid tumor such as melanoma, head and neck, liver or kidney cancer. The CDR3 sequence: CAMGGRSQETQYF. The CDR3 nucleotides are TGTGCCATGGGCGGGCGGTCACAAGAGACCCAGTACTTC.